The entry below describes one TCR beta chain. Antigen: not known. The entry originates in a study of T cell responses to AZD1222 COVID-19 vaccine. Overall study context: Second-dose intervals of approximately 4 or approximately 12 weeks were pooled.

Study results and caveats: White British donors predominated, females outnumbered males, and clonal diversity was possibly underestimated. Just a handful of AZD1222 recipients tested seropositive at baseline. The span of vaccine-associated CD4 TCRs extended across spike, with dominance at 160-218 and 743-854.

TCRdb's table, derived via immunoSEQ multiplex PCR, lists solely in-frame clones and lacks some. The sample records about 130,000 clones, approximately 86% being singletons. Sequences were derived from peripheral blood, sampled on day 0 of AZD1222 vaccination. The source of this sequence is an adult in good health.

The CDR3 loop is CASSLSGSGANVLTF. In nucleotides, the CDR3 is TGTGCCAGCAGCTTATCCGGGTCTGGGGCCAACGTCCTGACTTTC. V gene TRBV7-9 combines with J gene TRBJ2-6; no clear D. V shed 2 bases and J shed 1 base, with 6 bases lying between them. Germline CDR1 SEHNR, CDR2 FQNEAQ (reference sequence). This CDR3 region has 15 residues.